A single sample gave rise to the 14 T cell receptor beta chains below, sequenced in a study of shared clonotypes between healthy human individuals. Sequencing was performed with immunoSEQ multiplex PCR; in TCRdb, only in-frame clones are kept and a portion is missing. The sample holds some 490,000 clones, over 70% seen once. The sample consisted of PBMCs. Every receptor here comes from a woman in her 40s in good health. Some clones in this sample may be carry-over from other donors' samples.

The chain combines TRBV4-2 with TRBJ1-1; 8 bases map to TRBD1. The CDR3 sequence is 18 residues long. The germline V gene encodes CDR1 LGHNA and CDR2 YNFKEQ. The ends lost 3 bases at V and 5 bases at J; junction bases unmatched: 17. CDR3 sequence: CASSQGGRRQGKGTEAFF. CDR3 sequence (DNA): TGTGCCAGCAGCCAGGGGGGTCGTCGACAGGGGAAAGGGACTGAAGCTTTCTTT.

The chain combines TRBV7-2 with TRBJ2-3; TRBD2 agrees at 10 bases. V shed 5 bases and J 4 bases; nucleotides not matched to a gene: 3. The CDR3 runs 14 residues. CDR1 and CDR2 from the germline V gene are SGHTA and FQGNSA. CDR3 coding DNA: TGTGCCAGCAGCCCTGGACTAGCGGCAGATACGCAGTATTTT. This translates into CASSPGLAADTQYF.

The J gene is TRBJ2-6, the V gene TRBV6-6; D ambiguous. The CDR3 has 15 residues. Germline V gene data show CDR1 as MNHNY and CDR2 as SVGAGI (reference sequence). V dropped 4 bases and J dropped 0 bases, with 7 bases sitting between them. CDR3 region: CASSSPFSGANVLTF. As DNA, the CDR3 is TGTGCCAGCAGTTCACCTTTCTCTGGGGCCAACGTCCTGACTTTC.

V is TRBV7-9 and J is TRBJ2-3, with 9 bases fitting TRBD1. Germline lookup yields CDR1 SEHNR and CDR2 FQNEAQ (reference sequence). The CDR3 runs 14 residues. V shed 3 bases and J 5 bases; nucleotides not matched to a gene: 3. The CDR3 loop is CASSLGQGQDTQYF. The CDR3 nucleotides read TGTGCCAGCAGCTTGGGACAGGGTCAAGATACGCAGTATTTT. The full variable domain, completed using reference TRBV7-9 and TRBJ2-3, is DTGVSQNPRHKITKRGQNVTFRCDPISEHNRLYWYRQTLGQGPEFLTYFQNEAQLEKSRLLSDRFSAERPKGSFSTLEIQRTEQGDSAMYLCASSLGQGQDTQYFGPGTRLTVL.

The V gene is TRBV4-1, the J gene TRBJ1-4; no definite D call. The V gene's germline CDR1 is MGHRA and CDR2 YSYEKL. This CDR3 contains 15 residues. V was shortened by 8 bases and J by 7 bases, with 20 bases between the two germline ends. Here the CDR3 reads CASRSGVRVGEKLFF. The CDR3 nucleotides are TGCGCCAGCCGATCTGGTGTGAGGGTGGGTGAAAAACTGTTTTTT.

As concerns this clone: This likely stems from a read error, as it lies one base from a far larger clone. Within the sample, other DNA sequences also encode this same CDR3. The V and J genes are TRBV12-2 and TRBJ2-1; TRBD2, the table's D call, was not compared with the DNA. TRBV12-2 is deemed a pseudogene. This CDR3 has 17 residues. The CDR3 DNA sequence: TGTGCGAGTCGCTTAGGGGCCCTAGCGGGAGGGAGCGATGAGCAGTTCTTC. As protein: CASRLGALAGGSDEQFF.

V is TRBV6-1 and J is TRBJ1-1, with TRBD1 as a possible D gene (6 bases). Trimming cost V 6 bases and J 5 bases, with 13 bases left between them. The V gene's germline CDR1 is MNHNS and CDR2 SASEGT. The CDR3 spans 13 residues. The chain's CDR3 is CASRYEGVTEAFF. The CDR3 coding sequence is TGTGCCAGCAGATACGAGGGGGTTACTGAAGCTTTCTTT.

This clone has just a few counts. A far larger clone is off by one base, so a read error is likely. The chain joins TRBV19 to TRBJ2-2; 13 bases line up with TRBD2. This CDR3 is 17 amino acids long. CDR1 LNHDA and CDR2 SQIVND come from the germline V gene (reference sequence). The junction had 10 bases not matched to a gene; V was cut back by 6 bases and J by 6 bases. Here the CDR3 DNA reads TGTGCCAGTAGGGATCCCGGACTAGCGGGAGCGTCCGGGGAGCTGTTTTTT. As protein: CASRDPGLAGASGELFF.

Notes on this clone: A far bigger clonotype differs at one base, so this is likely a read error. The chain recombines TRBV4-3 with TRBJ1-2; D is possibly TRBD1 (5 bases). Germline CDR1 LGHNA, CDR2 YSLEER. The CDR3 length is 17 residues. CDR3 sequence reads: CASGHIPTGVMGYGYTF. In nucleotides, the CDR3 is TGCGCCAGCGGCCACATCCCGACGGGGGTCATGGGGTATGGCTACACCTTC.

This clone turned up a few times. This chain links TRBV4-1 with TRBJ2-5, with 11 bases aligning to TRBD2. This CDR3 comprises 17 residues. Germline CDR1 reads MGHRA; CDR2 reads YSYEKL. J gave up 3 bases and V 4 bases, and 10 bases lay outside the gene matches. CDR3 loop: CASSPDLALAGEETQYF. CDR3 DNA sequence: TGCGCCAGCAGCCCAGACCTGGCACTAGCGGGGGAAGAGACCCAGTACTTC.

The chain couples TRBV9 to TRBJ2-5, with D possibly TRBD2 on 5 matching bases. Germline assignment: CDR1 SGDLS and CDR2 YYNGEE. The CDR3 contains 13 residues. V was shortened by 3 bases and J by 5 bases, with 11 bases between the two germline ends. The CDR3 spells CASSDRTGETQYF. CDR3 DNA: TGTGCCAGCAGCGACCGGACGGGGGAGACCCAGTACTTC.

The gene calls are TRBV27 and TRBJ2-1, with D perhaps assigned TRBD1 or TRBD2 (5 bases each). V lost 4 bases and J lost 1, with 20 bases in between. This CDR3 is 18 amino acids long. Germline CDR1 and CDR2: MNHEY and SMNVEV (reference sequence). In nucleotides, the CDR3 is TGTGCCAGCAGTTCACCGGGACCGCTGGTTCGATCCTACAATGAGCAGTTCTTC. Translated: CASSSPGPLVRSYNEQFF.

CDR3 region: CASSLRRLSYNEQFF. The CDR3 bases are TGTGCCAGCAGCTTGAGGAGGCTTTCCTACAATGAGCAGTTCTTC. V gene TRBV7-2 combines with J gene TRBJ2-1, with D perhaps matching TRBD2 (5 bases). CDR1 is SGHTA and CDR2 is FQGNSA in the germline V gene. V gave up 3 bases and J gave up 1 base, with 10 bases separating them. There are 15 residues in the CDR3.

Note on this clone: A single base is all that separates this from a far larger clone, so a read error is likely. Other nucleotide sequences from this sample produce the same CDR3. The chain employs TRBV18 and TRBJ1-5; D gene uncertain. The CDR3 sequence is 11 residues long. CDR1 and CDR2 (germline): KGHSH, LQKENI. The CDR3 nucleotides are TGTGCCAGCTCACCGATTCAGCCACAGCATTTT. Translation: CASSPIQPQHF.